Detailed here is one T cell receptor (beta chain). The antigen remains unidentified. Primers: 60 Vbeta forward and 13 Jbeta reverse. Here immunoSEQ multiplex PCR was the method, and the copy in TCRdb shows in-frame clones only, minus some. The data hold about 160,000 clones, with 78% observed a single time. Per the germline V gene, CDR1 is SNHLY and CDR2 is FYNNEI. CDR3 size: 14 residues. The V and J ends lost 6 bases and 0 bases respectively, with 11 bases between them. The data were obtained in a study of cytomegalovirus exposure and HLA in healthy donors. Findings of the study overall: Earlier findings revealed that most TCR beta V segments proved productive either about 87% or about 30% of the time.

The chain carries TRBV2 and TRBJ1-2; no firm D call. The receptor was isolated from a woman aged 40 to 55 in good health and CMV-seropositive. The material sequenced was PBMCs. The CDR3 nucleotides read TGTGCCAGCAGGATGGACGGGGCTAACTATGGCTACACCTTC. Its protein is CASRMDGANYGYTF.